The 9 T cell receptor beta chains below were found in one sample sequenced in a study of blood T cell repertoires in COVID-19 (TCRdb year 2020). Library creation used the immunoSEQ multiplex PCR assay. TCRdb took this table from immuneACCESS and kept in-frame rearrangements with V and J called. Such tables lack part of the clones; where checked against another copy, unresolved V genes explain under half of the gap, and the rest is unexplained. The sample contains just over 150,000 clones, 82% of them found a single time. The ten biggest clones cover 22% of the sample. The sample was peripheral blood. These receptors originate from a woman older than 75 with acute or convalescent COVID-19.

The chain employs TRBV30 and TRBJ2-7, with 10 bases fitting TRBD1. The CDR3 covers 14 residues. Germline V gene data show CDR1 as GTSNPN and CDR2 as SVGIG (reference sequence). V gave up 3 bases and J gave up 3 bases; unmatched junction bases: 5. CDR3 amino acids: CAWRGTGEGYEQYF. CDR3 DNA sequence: TGTGCCTGGAGGGGGACAGGGGAAGGCTACGAGCAGTACTTC.

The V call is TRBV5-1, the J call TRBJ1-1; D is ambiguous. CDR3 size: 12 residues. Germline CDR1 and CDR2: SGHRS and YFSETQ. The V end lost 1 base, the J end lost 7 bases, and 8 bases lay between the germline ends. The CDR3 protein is CASSLMVGEAFF. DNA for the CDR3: TGCGCCAGCAGCTTGATGGTCGGTGAAGCTTTCTTT.

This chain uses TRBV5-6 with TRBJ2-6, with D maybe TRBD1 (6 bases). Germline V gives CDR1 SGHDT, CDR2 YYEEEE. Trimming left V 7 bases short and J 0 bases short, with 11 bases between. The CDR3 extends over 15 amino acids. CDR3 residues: CASARGSSGANVLTF. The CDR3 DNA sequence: TGTGCCAGCGCCAGGGGCTCCTCTGGGGCCAACGTCCTGACTTTC.

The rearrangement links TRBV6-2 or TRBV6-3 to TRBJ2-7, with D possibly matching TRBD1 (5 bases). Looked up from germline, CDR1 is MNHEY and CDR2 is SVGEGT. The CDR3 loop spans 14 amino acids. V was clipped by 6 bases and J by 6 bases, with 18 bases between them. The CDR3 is CASSLSAGITEQYF. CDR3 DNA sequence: TGTGCCAGCAGCCTATCGGCAGGGATAACCGAGCAGTACTTC.

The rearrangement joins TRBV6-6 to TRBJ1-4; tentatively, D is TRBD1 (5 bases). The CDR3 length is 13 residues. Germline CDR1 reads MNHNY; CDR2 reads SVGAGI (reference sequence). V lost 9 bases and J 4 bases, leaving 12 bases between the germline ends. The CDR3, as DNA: TGTGCCAGTCAGCCGGGGGGTAATGAAAAACTGTTTTTT. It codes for CASQPGGNEKLFF.

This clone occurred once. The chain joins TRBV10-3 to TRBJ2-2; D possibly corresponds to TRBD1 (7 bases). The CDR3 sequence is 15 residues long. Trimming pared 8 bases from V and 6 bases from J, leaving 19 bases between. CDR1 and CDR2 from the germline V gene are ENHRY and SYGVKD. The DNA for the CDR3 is TGTGCCATCGCTACCAGGGGGGAGTCAGCCGGGGAGCTGTTTTTT. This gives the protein CAIATRGESAGELFF.

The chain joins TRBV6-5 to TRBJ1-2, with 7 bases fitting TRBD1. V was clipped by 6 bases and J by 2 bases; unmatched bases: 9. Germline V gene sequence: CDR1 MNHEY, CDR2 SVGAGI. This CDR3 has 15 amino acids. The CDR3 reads CASSPDRVVNYGYTF. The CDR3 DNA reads TGTGCCAGCAGCCCAGACAGGGTAGTGAACTATGGCTACACCTTC.

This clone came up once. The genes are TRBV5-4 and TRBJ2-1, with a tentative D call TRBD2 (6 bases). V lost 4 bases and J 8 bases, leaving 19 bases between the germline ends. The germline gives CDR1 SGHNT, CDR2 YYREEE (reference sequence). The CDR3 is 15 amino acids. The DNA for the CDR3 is TGTGCCAGCAGCCCCTGGGACTTGCTAGGAGATGAGCAGTTCTTC. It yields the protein CASSPWDLLGDEQFF.

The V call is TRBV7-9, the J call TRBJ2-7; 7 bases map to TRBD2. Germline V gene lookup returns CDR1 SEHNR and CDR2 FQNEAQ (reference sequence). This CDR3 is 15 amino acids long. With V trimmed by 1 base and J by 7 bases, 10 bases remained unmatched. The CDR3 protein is CASSLVGGGPGEQYF. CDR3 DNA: TGTGCCAGCAGCTTAGTGGGGGGAGGGCCAGGTGAGCAGTACTTC.